This TCR beta chain originates from a study of technical replicates of blood from several donors. Libraries were prepared by immunoSEQ multiplex PCR; TCRdb keeps only in-frame clonotypes and omits some of them. The sample lists under 90,000 clones; 85% to 95% were seen once. This CDR3 spans 17 amino acids. V gave up 4 bases and J gave up 0 bases; unmatched junction bases: 10. Germline-derived CDR1 and CDR2 are MNHEY and SMNVEV (reference sequence). The J gene is TRBJ2-7, the V gene TRBV27, with TRBD1 identical over 9 bases. This TCR came from a human donor in good health. The sequencing input was T cells isolated from PBMCs. The CDR3 protein is CASSWDRDSAGSYEQYF. The CDR3 DNA is TGTGCCAGCAGTTGGGACAGGGATTCCGCTGGCTCCTACGAGCAGTACTTC.